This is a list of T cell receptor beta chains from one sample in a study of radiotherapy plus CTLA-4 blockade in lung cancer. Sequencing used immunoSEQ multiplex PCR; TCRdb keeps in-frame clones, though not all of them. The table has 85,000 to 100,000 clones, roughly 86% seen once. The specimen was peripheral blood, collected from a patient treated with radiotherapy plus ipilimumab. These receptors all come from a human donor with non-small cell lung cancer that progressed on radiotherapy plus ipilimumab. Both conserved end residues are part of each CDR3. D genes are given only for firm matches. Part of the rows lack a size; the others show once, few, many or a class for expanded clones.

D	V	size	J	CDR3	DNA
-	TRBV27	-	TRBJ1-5	CASSSRWTANNQPQHF	TGTGCCAGCAGTTCAAGGTGGACAGCGAACAATCAGCCCCAGCATTTT
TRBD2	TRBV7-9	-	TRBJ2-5	CASSVTSGGAGWETQYF	TGTGCCAGCAGCGTCACTAGCGGGGGGGCCGGTTGGGAGACCCAGTACTTC
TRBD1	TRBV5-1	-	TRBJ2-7	CASAPGQGTYEQYF	TGCGCCAGCGCTCCGGGACAGGGGACCTACGAGCAGTACTTC
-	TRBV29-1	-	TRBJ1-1	CSVVADRSEAFF	TGCAGCGTTGTCGCCGACCGATCAGAAGCTTTCTTT
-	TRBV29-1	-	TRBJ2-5	CSVEARGYQETQYF	TGCAGCGTTGAAGCCCGTGGGTACCAAGAGACCCAGTACTTC
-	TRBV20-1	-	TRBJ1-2	CSASGGYGYTF	TGCAGTGCAAGCGGGGGATATGGCTACACCTTC
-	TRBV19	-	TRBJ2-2	CASSMNTGELFF	TGTGCCAGTAGTATGAACACCGGGGAGCTGTTTTTT
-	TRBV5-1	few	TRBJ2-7	CASSVQYEQYF	TGCGCCAGCAGCGTTCAATACGAGCAGTACTTC
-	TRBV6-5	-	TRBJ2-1	CASSYSFRGSYNEQFF	TGTGCCAGCAGTTACTCGTTCCGGGGCTCCTACAATGAGCAGTTCTTC
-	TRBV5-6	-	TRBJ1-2	CASSLGLGGPSDGYTF	TGTGCCAGCAGCTTGGGACTCGGGGGCCCCTCTGATGGCTACACCTTC
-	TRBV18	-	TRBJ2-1	CASSPILVGGNEQFF	TGTGCCAGCTCACCAATTCTCGTGGGTGGGAATGAGCAGTTCTTC
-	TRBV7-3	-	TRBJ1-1	CASSLKHPLGEAFF	TGTGCCAGCAGCTTAAAACACCCGCTGGGTGAAGCTTTCTTT
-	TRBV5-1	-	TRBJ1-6	CASSLDGTGRSPLHF	TGCGCCAGCAGCTTGGACGGCACGGGGAGGTCACCCCTCCACTTT
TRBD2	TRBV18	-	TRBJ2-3	CASSPARGGQGDTQYF	TGTGCCAGCTCACCTGCTCGGGGGGGCCAGGGAGATACGCAGTATTTT
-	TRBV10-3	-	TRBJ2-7	CAISESGGLYEQYF	TGTGCCATCAGTGAGTCGGGGGGACTGTACGAGCAGTACTTC
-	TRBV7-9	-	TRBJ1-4	CASSPDTTNEKLFF	TGTGCCAGCAGTCCGGACACAACTAATGAAAAACTGTTTTTT
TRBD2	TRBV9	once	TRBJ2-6	CASSPREGRTGANVLTF	TGTGCCAGCAGCCCCCGGGAGGGGAGGACTGGGGCCAACGTCCTGACTTTC
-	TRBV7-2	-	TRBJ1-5	CASSPEGIRLGNQPQHF	TGTGCCAGCAGCCCTGAGGGCATTCGTTTGGGCAATCAGCCCCAGCATTTT
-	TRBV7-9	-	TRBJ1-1	CASSLEVNTEAFF	TGTGCCAGCAGCTTAGAGGTGAACACTGAAGCTTTCTTT
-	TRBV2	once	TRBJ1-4	CASSDGAPGHNF	TGTGCCAGCAGTGATGGGGCCCCGGGACATAATTTT
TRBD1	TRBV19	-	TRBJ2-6	CASRPRQGRNSGANVLTF	TGTGCCAGTAGGCCCAGACAGGGGAGGAACTCTGGGGCCAACGTCCTGACTTTC
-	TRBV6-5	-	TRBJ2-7	CASILDVSYEQYF	TGTGCCAGCATTCTGGACGTTTCCTACGAGCAGTACTTC
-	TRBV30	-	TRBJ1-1	CAWSVHGAEAFF	TGTGCCTGGAGTGTACACGGGGCTGAAGCTTTCTTT
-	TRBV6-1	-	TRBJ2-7	CASSERGAGEQYF	TGTGCCAGCAGTGAACGAGGGGCAGGGGAGCAGTACTTC
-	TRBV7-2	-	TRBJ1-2	CASSLAWGDGYTF	TGTGCCAGCAGCTTAGCCTGGGGAGATGGCTACACCTTC
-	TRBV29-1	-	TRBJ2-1	CSVDGLARVYNEQFF	TGCAGCGTTGATGGCCTAGCGCGGGTCTACAATGAGCAGTTCTTC
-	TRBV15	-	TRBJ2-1	CATSRDNYNEQFF	TGTGCCACCAGCAGAGATAACTACAATGAGCAGTTCTTC
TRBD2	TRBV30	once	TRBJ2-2	CAWSGTSIGELFF	TGTGCCTGGTCCGGGACTAGCATCGGGGAGCTGTTTTTT
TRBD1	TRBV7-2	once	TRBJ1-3	CASSSRTYPGQLSGNTIYF	TGTGCCAGCAGTTCTCGAACCTATCCGGGACAGCTCTCTGGAAACACCATATATTTT